This record looks at one T cell receptor (beta chain) sequence and its context. Its antigen is not yet known. No base quality information exists; no much larger clone differs at one position. At the DNA level, this CDR3 is encoded by other sequences in the same sample as well. Donors were healthy HIV-negative adults with no recently reported acute infections or vaccinations. All donors were Caucasian adults living in Nashville, Tennessee, USA. Magnetic negative selection was used to enrich CD4+ T cells, after which naive cells were positively selected on CD45RA and the negative fraction became the memory subset. After blood collection by leukapheresis, PBMCs were isolated using Ficoll-Histopaque density gradient centrifugation and then cryopreserved in the vapor phase of liquid nitrogen. Analytical flow cytometry was used to check the purity and quantity of every magnetically sorted T cell population. Genomic DNA was isolated from every sorted fraction and measured by UV absorbance on a Nanodrop 2000c.

The sample is drawn from a study of shared clonotypes between healthy human individuals (dated by TCRdb to the early 2020s). Background for the entire study: A few men and two women, aged 18 to 49 years, made up the cohort. To increase sequencing depth and limit assay-specific biases, TCR repertoire library preparation and sequencing were carried out by different laboratories using diverse techniques. For each donor, three plates each were used for CD4 naive and CD4 memory, two plates were used for CD8 naive, and one plate was used for CD8 memory. To estimate repertoire size and how much clonotypes are shared between individuals, the study performed deep sequencing of blood TCR repertoires from 4 to 6 healthy adults. Per donor, leukapheresis produced somewhere between about 0.94 and 9.5 billion PBMCs.

Using the deep immunoSEQ assay, multiplex PCR amplified TCR CDR3 regions from genomic DNA. Genomic DNA extracted from each cell subset was distributed evenly over all wells of several immunoSEQ 96-well plates, and each plate served as one replicate. For sorted subsets, around 0.2 ug of genomic DNA, equivalent to 25,000 to 35,000 T cell genomes, went into each replicate PCR. Purified libraries were quantified with a Qubit 3.0 fluorometer, sized on a Bioanalyzer 2100, and re-quantified with the KAPA Library Quantification kit. Each immunoSEQ 96-well plate was sequenced on its own single-read 150-cycle Illumina NextSeq 550 flow cell. In the paper's pipeline: Because the immunoSEQ output held only junctional sequences and lacked quality scores, the filtering could not match the filtering applied to full-length reads. To assign V/J genes and CDR3, sequences were annotated against IMGT germline references using PyIR, a Python wrapper for IgBLAST v1.9. Reads were removed for weak V/J assignments (E-value above 1e-6), missing CDR3, stop codons, out-of-frame junctions, or ambiguous translated residues. V3J clonotypes were defined as sequences sharing the same inferred V gene, J gene, and CDR3 amino acid sequence. Percentage overlap between repertoires was calculated by dividing the number of shared unique clonotypes by the size of the smaller repertoire. RTK rarefaction, the Chao1 estimator, and Recon v2.1 estimates of unobserved clonotypes were used to assess repertoire richness. OLGA was used to compute generation probabilities for all TCRbeta clonotypes that the gDNA method yielded from a few donors. TCRdb's version of the immuneACCESS table is confined to in-frame rearrangements and falls short of the full clone set. An unresolved V gene accounts for under half of the shortfall where checked; the remainder is of unknown origin. The DNA gave D and trimming, while V, J and clone size come from that table. In all, the sample holds hundreds of thousands of clones, and around 72% of those were seen once. Of the sample, over 1.5% is held by the ten largest clones.

The full study reports these points: Sampling was restricted to blood, and TCR repertoires in tissue are likely to differ from TCR repertoires in blood. Naive subsets generally had larger estimated clonotype richness than memory subsets did. Roughly 5% of naive CD4, 3.5% of naive CD8, approximately 2% of memory CD4, and approximately 0.4% of memory CD8 clonotypes were shared across several donors. Pairwise subsampling led to the expectation that sequencing depth would affect the degree of clonotype sharing among donors. Rarefaction of sorted-subset datasets indicated incomplete sequencing despite the large sequencing depth. The genetic and exposure-history diversity represented was limited by the small number of donors. Higher generation probabilities were observed for clonotypes shared by all four sorted-subset donors than for non-shared clonotypes.

This clonotype was obtained from a woman aged 30 to 39 in good health. What was sequenced was memory CD4+ T cells sorted from blood. The label giving this sample's cell subset or site can be read as: CD45RA-negative fraction.

The CDR3 reads as follows: CASSAGGSIYEQYF. Read as DNA, the sequence is TGTGCCAGTAGTGCAGGTGGGAGTATCTACGAGCAGTACTTC. The chain uses TRBV19 and TRBJ2-7; a weak D assignment points to TRBD2 (5 bases agree). For CDR1 and CDR2, the germline V gene (reference sequence) lists LNHDA and SQIVND. Cut back by 5 bases and 3 bases, the V and J ends lie 14 bases apart. From the cysteine up to the phenylalanine, the CDR3 has a length of 14 residues. This entry keeps only the CDR3 DNA: 42 bases, framed from base 1.